The present entry profiles one T cell receptor beta chain with its context. TCRdb's copy holds only in-frame clones and misses some; the assay was immunoSEQ multiplex PCR. The sample yields approximately 9,600 clones, almost 95% seen once. The data were taken from a study of graft-versus-host responses after intestinal transplantation. In the study overall: The recipients all started with anti-thymocyte globulin induction and then took tacrolimus and steroids for two to four years.

V was pared by 0 bases and J by 4 bases, with 3 bases between. CDR1 is DFQATT and CDR2 is SNEGSKA in the germline V gene (reference sequence). This CDR3 contains 11 residues. Sequences were derived from PBMCs, sampled about 45 days after intestinal transplantation. V usage is TRBV20-1 and J usage is TRBJ1-2; unclear D gene. The clonotype originates from a human patient who received an intestinal transplant, so some T cells may come from the graft donor. The CDR3 DNA sequence: TGCAGTGCTAGAGAAGTCTATGGCTACACCTTC. Its translation: CSAREVYGYTF.